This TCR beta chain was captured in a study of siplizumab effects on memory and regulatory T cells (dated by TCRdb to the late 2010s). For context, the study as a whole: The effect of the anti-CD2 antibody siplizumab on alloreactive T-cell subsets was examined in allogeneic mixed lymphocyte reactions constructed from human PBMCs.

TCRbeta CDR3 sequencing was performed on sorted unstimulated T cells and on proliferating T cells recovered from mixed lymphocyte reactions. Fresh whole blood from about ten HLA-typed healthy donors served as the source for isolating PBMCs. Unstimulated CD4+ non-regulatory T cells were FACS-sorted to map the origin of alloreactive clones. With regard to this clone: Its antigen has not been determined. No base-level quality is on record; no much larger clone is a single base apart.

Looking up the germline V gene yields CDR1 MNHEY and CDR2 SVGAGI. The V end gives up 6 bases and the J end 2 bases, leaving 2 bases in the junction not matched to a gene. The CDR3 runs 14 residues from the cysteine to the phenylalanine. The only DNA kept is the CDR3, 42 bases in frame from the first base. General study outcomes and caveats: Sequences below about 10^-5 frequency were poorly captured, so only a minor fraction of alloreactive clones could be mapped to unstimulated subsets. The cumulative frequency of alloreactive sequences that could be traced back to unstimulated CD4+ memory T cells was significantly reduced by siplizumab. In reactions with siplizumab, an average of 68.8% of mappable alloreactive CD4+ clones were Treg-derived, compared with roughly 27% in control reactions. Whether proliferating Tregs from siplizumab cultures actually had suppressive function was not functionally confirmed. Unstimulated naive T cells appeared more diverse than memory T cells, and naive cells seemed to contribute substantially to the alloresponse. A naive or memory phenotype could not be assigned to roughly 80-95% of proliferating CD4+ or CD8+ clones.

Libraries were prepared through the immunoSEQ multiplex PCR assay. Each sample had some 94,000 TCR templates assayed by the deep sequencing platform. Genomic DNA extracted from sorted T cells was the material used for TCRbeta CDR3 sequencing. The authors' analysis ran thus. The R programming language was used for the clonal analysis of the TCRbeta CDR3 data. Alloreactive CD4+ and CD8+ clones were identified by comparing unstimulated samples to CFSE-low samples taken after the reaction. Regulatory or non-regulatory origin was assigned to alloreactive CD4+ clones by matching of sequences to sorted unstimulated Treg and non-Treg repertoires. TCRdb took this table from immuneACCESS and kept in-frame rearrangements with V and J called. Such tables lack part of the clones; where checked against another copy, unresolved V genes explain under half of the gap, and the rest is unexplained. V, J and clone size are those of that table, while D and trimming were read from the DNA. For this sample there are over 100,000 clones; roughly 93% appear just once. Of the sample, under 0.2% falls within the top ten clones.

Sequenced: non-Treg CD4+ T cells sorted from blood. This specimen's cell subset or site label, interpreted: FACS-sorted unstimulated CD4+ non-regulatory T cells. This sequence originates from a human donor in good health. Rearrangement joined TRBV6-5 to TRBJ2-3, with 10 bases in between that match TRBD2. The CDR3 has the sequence CASRGTSDTDTQYF. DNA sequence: TGTGCCAGCAGAGGGACTAGCGACACAGATACGCAGTATTTT.